The entry that follows covers one TCR beta chain sequence. In the original workflow: Reference gene primer amplification gave estimated nucleated cell counts. Data came from immunoSEQ multiplex PCR; TCRdb stores just in-frame clones and leaves some out. That table gives V, J and clone size, and the DNA gave D and trimming. The table has about 200,000 clones, around nine tenths seen once. Between the trimmed V and J ends, which lost 3 bases and 2 bases, there was a span of 11 bases. Germline lookup yields CDR1 SGDLS and CDR2 YYNGEE. This CDR3 region has 15 residues. This entry comes from a study of blood T cell repertoires in COVID-19. Turning to the study itself: The United States, Italy and Spain provided the acute and convalescent COVID-19 samples. Sources were T cells, B-cell-depleted T cells, or PBMCs; the material itself was cDNA or gDNA.

The V and J genes are TRBV9 and TRBJ2-2, with D tentatively TRBD2 (5 bases). Sequencing used peripheral blood. This sequence was found in a man aged 18 to 30 with active or convalescent COVID-19. Written as DNA, the CDR3 is TGTGCCAGCAGCGCAGAGGACTCCAACACCGGGGAGCTGTTTTTT. Protein sequence: CASSAEDSNTGELFF.